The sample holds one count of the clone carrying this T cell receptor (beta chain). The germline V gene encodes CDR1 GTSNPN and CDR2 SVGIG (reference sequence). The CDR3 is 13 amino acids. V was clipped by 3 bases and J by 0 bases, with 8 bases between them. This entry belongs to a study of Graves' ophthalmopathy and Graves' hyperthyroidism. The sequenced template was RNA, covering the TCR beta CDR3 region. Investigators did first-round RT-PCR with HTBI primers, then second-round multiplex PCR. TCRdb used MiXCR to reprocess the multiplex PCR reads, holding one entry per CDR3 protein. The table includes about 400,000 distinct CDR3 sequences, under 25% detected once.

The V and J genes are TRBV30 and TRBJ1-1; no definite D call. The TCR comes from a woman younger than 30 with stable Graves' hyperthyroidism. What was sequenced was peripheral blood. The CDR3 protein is CAWSRVLNTEAFF. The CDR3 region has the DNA TGTGCCTGGAGCCGGGTCCTGAACACTGAAGCTTTCTTT. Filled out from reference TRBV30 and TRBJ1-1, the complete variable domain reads SQTIHQWPATLVQPVGSPLSLECTVEGTSNPNLYWYRQAAGRGLQLLFYSVGIGQISSEVPQNLSASRPQDRQFILSSKKLLLSDSGFYLCAWSRVLNTEAFFGQGTRLTVV.